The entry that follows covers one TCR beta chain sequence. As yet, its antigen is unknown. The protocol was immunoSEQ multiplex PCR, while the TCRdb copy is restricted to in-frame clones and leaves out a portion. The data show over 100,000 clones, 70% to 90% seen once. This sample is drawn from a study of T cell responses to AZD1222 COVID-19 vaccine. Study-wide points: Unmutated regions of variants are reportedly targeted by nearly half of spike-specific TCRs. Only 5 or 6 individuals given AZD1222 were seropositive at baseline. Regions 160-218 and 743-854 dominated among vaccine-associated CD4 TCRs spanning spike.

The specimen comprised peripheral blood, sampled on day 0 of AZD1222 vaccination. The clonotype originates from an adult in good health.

Here the CDR3 reads CASSFRRGGPNEQFF. Written as DNA, the CDR3 is TGTGCCAGCAGCTTCCGGCGGGGGGGGCCCAATGAGCAGTTCTTC. The chain couples TRBV7-8 to TRBJ2-1; 9 positions agree with TRBD2. This CDR3 is 15 amino acids long. Germline CDR1 and CDR2: SGHVS and FQNEAQ. V shed 3 bases and J 6 bases; nucleotides not matched to a gene: 6. Full variable domain (remainder filled in from reference TRBV7-8 and TRBJ2-1): GAGVSQSPRYKVAKRGQDVALRCDPISGHVSLFWYQQALGQGPEFLTYFQNEAQLDKSGLPSDRFFAERPEGSVSTLKIQRTQQEDSAVYLCASSFRRGGPNEQFFGPGTRLTVL.